This T cell receptor beta chain was observed in a study of shared clonotypes between healthy human individuals. Assay: immunoSEQ multiplex PCR; the TCRdb copy retains only in-frame clones and omits some. The profile shows a few hundred thousand clones, less than 80% of them singletons. The CDR3 consists of 15 residues. Germline lookup yields CDR1 SNHLY and CDR2 FYNNEI. V lost 5 bases to trimming and J lost 9 bases; unmatched junction nucleotides: 12. The receptor comes from a woman aged 40 to 50 in good health. Some clones in this sample may be carry-over from other donors' samples. The specimen sequenced was PBMCs. The chain combines TRBV2 with TRBJ2-1, with 8 nucleotides matching TRBD1. Here the CDR3 DNA reads TGTGCCAGCAGTATGACAGGGGTCCGCTCGGGTGAGCAGTTCTTC. Translating gives CASSMTGVRSGEQFF.